What follows is one T cell receptor beta chain and its context. The V and J ends lost 1 base and 4 bases respectively, with 10 bases between them. This CDR3 is built from 14 residues. Germline CDR1 is SGHVS and CDR2 is FNYEAQ. In the authors' workflow: Estimation of nucleated cell counts relied on the amplification of reference gene primers. Method: immunoSEQ multiplex PCR; TCRdb's copy keeps in-frame clones and lacks some. That table is the source of V, J and clone size, and D and trimming were worked out from the DNA. Of 190,000 or so clones in the sample, approximately 78% were seen once. The data stem from a study of blood T cell repertoires in COVID-19. Whole-study context: Spain, Italy and the United States supplied samples that represented acute and convalescent COVID-19. T cells, B-cell-depleted T cells, or PBMCs supplied cDNA or gDNA.

V usage is TRBV7-6 and J usage is TRBJ1-1; D is ambiguous. This clonotype was obtained from a woman of 80 years or more with COVID-19, enrolled during active disease. Input material: peripheral blood. The CDR3, as DNA: TGTGCCAGCAGCTTAGAATTCCGGAGCACTGAAGCTTTCTTT. Translated: CASSLEFRSTEAFF.